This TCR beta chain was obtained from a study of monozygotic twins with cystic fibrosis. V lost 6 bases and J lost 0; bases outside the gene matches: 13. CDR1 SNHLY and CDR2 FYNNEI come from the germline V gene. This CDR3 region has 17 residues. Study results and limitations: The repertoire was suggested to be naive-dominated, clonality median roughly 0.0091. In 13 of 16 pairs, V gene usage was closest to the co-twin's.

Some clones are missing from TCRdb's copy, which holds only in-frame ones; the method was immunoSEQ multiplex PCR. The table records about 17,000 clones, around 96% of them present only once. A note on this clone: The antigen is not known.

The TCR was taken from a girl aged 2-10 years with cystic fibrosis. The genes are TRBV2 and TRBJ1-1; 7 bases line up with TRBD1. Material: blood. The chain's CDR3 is CASSAGTATIMNTEAFF. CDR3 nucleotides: TGTGCCAGCAGCGCCGGGACAGCCACCATAATGAACACTGAAGCTTTCTTT.